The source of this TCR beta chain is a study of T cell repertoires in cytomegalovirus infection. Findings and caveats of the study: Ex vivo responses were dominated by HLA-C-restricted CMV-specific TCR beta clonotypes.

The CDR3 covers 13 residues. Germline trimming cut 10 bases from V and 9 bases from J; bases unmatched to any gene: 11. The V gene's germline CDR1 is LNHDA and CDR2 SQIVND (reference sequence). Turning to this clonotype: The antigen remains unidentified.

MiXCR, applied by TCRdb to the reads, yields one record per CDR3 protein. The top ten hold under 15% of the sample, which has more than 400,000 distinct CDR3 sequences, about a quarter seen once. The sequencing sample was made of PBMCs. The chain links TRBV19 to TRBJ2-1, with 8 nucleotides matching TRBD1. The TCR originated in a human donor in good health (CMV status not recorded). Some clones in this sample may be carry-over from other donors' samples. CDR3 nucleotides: TGTGCCATCCGCGACAGGGGTTTCGGTGAGCAGTTCTTC. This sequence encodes CAIRDRGFGEQFF.